This TCR beta chain originates from a study of PD-1 blockade in classical Hodgkin lymphoma. Overall study findings and caveats: Repertoire differences lack defined causes, possibly disease activity or prior therapy. Relapsed/refractory patients reportedly had the lowest baseline TCR diversity, below newly diagnosed patients, who were below healthy donors. Complete responders showed a baseline diversity that resembled the diversity of newly diagnosed patients. CD4+ TCR diversity climbed significantly by C4D1, unlike CD8+ TCR diversity.

V shed 3 bases and J shed 5 bases, with 13 bases lying between them. Germline V CDR1 and CDR2: LNHDA, SQIVND (reference sequence). This CDR3 has 15 residues. Clones were read by immunoSEQ multiplex PCR, and TCRdb kept only the in-frame ones, dropping some. The repertoire holds some 43,000 clones, about 88% seen once, with around 5% in the top ten. As for this clone: Antigen: not known.

Brentuximab vedotin exposure varied, and every patient relapsed after autologous stem cell transplantation. This sequence originates from a human donor with classical Hodgkin lymphoma. This sample comprised peripheral blood mononuclear cells (PBMCs), obtained before the second cycle of nivolumab. This chain connects TRBV19 to TRBJ2-2; D gene uncertain. The CDR3 nucleotides read TGTGCCAGTAGTATCGGCAGCTCGGGTACCGGGGAGCTGTTTTTT. Amino acid sequence: CASSIGSSGTGELFF.